Presented here are 10 T cell receptor beta chains from one specimen sequenced in a study of T cells after yellow fever vaccination. TCRdb processed the 5' RACE reads anew with MiXCR; each CDR3 protein has one entry. The data contain some 560,000 distinct CDR3 sequences, 19% of them singletons. This specimen consisted of PBMCs, obtained 15 days after the yellow fever booster vaccination. All receptors derive from a man between 25 and 39 years old who received the YFV17D yellow fever vaccine.

The V call is TRBV27, the J call TRBJ2-1; D is unclear. Germline CDR1 MNHEY, CDR2 SMNVEV (reference sequence). V dropped 5 bases and J dropped 6 bases, with 8 bases sitting between them. The CDR3 has 12 amino acids. In DNA form, the CDR3 reads TGTGCCAGCAGTACCGGGTTCAATGAGCAGTTCTTC. Translated: CASSTGFNEQFF.

In its sample, this clonotype was seen a few times. The V call is TRBV5-1, the J call TRBJ2-7, with 16 bases aligning to TRBD2. V was clipped by 4 bases and J by 7 bases; unmatched bases: 5. Germline V gives CDR1 SGHRS, CDR2 YFSETQ. This CDR3 contains 15 residues. CDR3 sequence (DNA): TGCGCCAGCAGCCCGGGACTAGCGGGAGGGGGTGAGCAGTACTTC. As protein: CASSPGLAGGGEQYF. Drawing the rest from reference TRBV5-1 and TRBJ2-7, the complete variable domain is KAGVTQTPRYLIKTRGQQVTLSCSPISGHRSVSWYQQTPGQGLQFLFEYFSETQRNKGNFPGRFSGRQFSNSRSEMNVSTLELGDSALYLCASSPGLAGGGEQYFGPGTRLTVT.

This clonotype was counted a few times. The chain employs TRBV12-3 or TRBV12-4 and TRBJ1-5; no reliable D call. V gave up 6 bases and J gave up 4 bases, with 7 bases separating them. The CDR3 is made up of 12 amino acids. CDR3 DNA sequence: TGTGCCAGCAGCCCGAGGAATCAGCCCCAGCATTTT. The encoded protein is CASSPRNQPQHF.

This rearrangement joins TRBV4-2 to TRBJ1-5, with a tentative D call TRBD1 (6 bases). The germline V gene encodes CDR1 LGHNA and CDR2 YNFKEQ. There are 16 residues in the CDR3. Trimming removed 0 bases at V and 4 bases at J, with 13 bases between. CDR3 nucleotide sequence: TGTGCCAGCAGCCAAGATCTGGGGGCCTGGAATCAGCCCCAGCATTTT. It codes for CASSQDLGAWNQPQHF.

This clonotype came up once. DNA of the CDR3: TGCAGTGCTAGTGGGGACAGGGGGCTAAGGGAGCAGTACTTC. Protein product: CSASGDRGLREQYF. This chain joins TRBV20-1 and TRBJ2-7; 12 bases agree with TRBD1. The CDR3 covers 14 residues. CDR1 is DFQATT, CDR2 SNEGSKA, per germline (reference sequence). V gave up 3 bases and J gave up 7 bases; unmatched junction bases: 7.

In its sample, this clonotype was seen a few times. The chain employs TRBV7-2 and TRBJ2-1, with 12 bases matching TRBD1. V dropped 5 bases and J dropped 6; count of bases not matched to a gene: 11. Germline assignment: CDR1 SGHTA and CDR2 FQGNSA. The CDR3 contains 17 residues. CDR3 bases: TGTGCCAGCAGCCTCGGGACAGGGGGCCCCGGGGTCAATGAGCAGTTCTTC. This sequence encodes CASSLGTGGPGVNEQFF.

The chain is built from TRBV12-3 or TRBV12-4 and TRBJ1-5; D unclear. V was shortened by 3 bases and J by 7 bases, with 10 bases between the two germline ends. This CDR3 region has 13 residues. In nucleotides, the CDR3 is TGTGCCAGCAGTTTGGGCCCAGAACAGCCCCAGCATTTT. It is translated as CASSLGPEQPQHF.

This clonotype has a handful of counts. The chain employs TRBV2 and TRBJ1-5, with D unclear. Germline assignment: CDR1 SNHLY and CDR2 FYNNEI. V was clipped by 9 bases and J by 5 bases, with 20 bases between them. The CDR3 contains 15 residues. The CDR3 DNA sequence: TGTGCCAGTAGGAAAGAATCCGGGGTGGATCAGCCCCAGCATTTT. Amino acids: CASRKESGVDQPQHF.

The chain has TRBV29-1 and TRBJ1-1; D not certain. The length of the CDR3 is 11 residues. Germline V gene sequence: CDR1 SQVTM, CDR2 ANQGSEA. V gave up 7 bases and J gave up 0 bases, with 6 bases separating them. The CDR3: CSGVVNTEAFF. The CDR3 DNA reads TGCAGCGGAGTAGTGAACACTGAAGCTTTCTTT. Filled out from reference TRBV29-1 and TRBJ1-1, the complete variable domain reads SAVISQKPSRDICQRGTSLTIQCQVDSQVTMMFWYRQQPGQSLTLIATANQGSEATYESGFVIDKFPISRPNLTFSTLTVSNMSPEDSSIYLCSGVVNTEAFFGQGTRLTVV.

The table lists this clonotype with a few counts. V is TRBV6-2 or TRBV6-3 and J is TRBJ2-1; possible D gene TRBD1, 6 bases. Trimming took off 5 bases at V and 2 bases at J, with 19 bases between the two ends. The germline CDR1 and CDR2 sequences are MNHEY and SVGEGT. The CDR3 totals 17 residues. The CDR3: CASSPPTGSSTYNEQFF. Written as DNA, the CDR3 is TGTGCCAGCAGTCCACCTACAGGGAGTAGTACCTACAATGAGCAGTTCTTC.